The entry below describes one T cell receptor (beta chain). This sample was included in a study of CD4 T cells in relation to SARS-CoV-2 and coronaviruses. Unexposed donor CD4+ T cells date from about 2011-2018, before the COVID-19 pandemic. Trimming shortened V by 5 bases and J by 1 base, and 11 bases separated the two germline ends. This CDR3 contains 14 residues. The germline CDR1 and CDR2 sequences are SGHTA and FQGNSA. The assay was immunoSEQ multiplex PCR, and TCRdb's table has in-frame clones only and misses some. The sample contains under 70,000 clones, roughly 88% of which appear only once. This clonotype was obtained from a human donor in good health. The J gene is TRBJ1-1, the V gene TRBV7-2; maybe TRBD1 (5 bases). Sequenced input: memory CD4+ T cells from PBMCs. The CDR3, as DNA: TGTGCCAGCAGCACCAGGGCGACGAACACTGAAGCTTTCTTT. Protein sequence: CASSTRATNTEAFF.